A single sample is the source of the 6 T cell receptor beta chains below, sequenced in a study of graft-versus-host responses after intestinal transplantation (dated by TCRdb to the early 2020s). Dithiothreitol, EDTA incubations and collagenase D digestion were used to isolate intraepithelial and lamina propria lymphocytes from graft specimens. Receptors were amplified or captured by the immunoSEQ multiplex PCR assay. The table was pulled from immuneACCESS by TCRdb, which kept in-frame rearrangements only. Such tables lose some clones; where checked, under half of the loss comes from unresolved V genes, and the rest has no known cause. The sample profile shows some 29,000 clones; around 83% of them were found once. The ten largest clones take up less than 4% of the sample. The material sequenced was ileum tissue, taken 98 days after intestinal transplantation. The receptors derive from a human patient who received an intestinal transplant, so some T cells may come from the graft donor.

In its sample, this clone was seen once. The V and J genes are TRBV28 and TRBJ1-2; 7 positions match TRBD1. Germline assignment: CDR1 MDHEN and CDR2 SYDVKM. The ends lost 6 bases at V and 3 bases at J; junction bases unmatched: 13. The CDR3 length is 16 residues. This CDR3 is CASSPDRATSYYGYTF. Here the CDR3 DNA reads TGTGCCAGCAGCCCCGACAGGGCGACCTCCTACTATGGCTACACCTTC.

The rearrangement links TRBV6-1 to TRBJ1-2; D gene unclear. The CDR3 runs to 12 residues. Between the trimmed V and J ends, which lost 3 bases and 8 bases, there was a span of 10 bases. Germline CDR1 reads MNHNS; CDR2 reads SASEGT. The DNA of the CDR3 is TGTGCCAGCAGTGACTCCATACGGGGCTACACCTTC. Amino acid sequence: CASSDSIRGYTF.

V gene TRBV29-1 combines with J gene TRBJ1-1, with 8 positions matching TRBD1. The length of the CDR3 is 13 residues. Germline V gene sequence: CDR1 SQVTM, CDR2 ANQGSEA. With V trimmed by 8 bases and J by 2 bases, 7 bases remained unmatched. The DNA for the CDR3 is TGCAGCACGAAGGACAGGGAAAACACTGAAGCTTTCTTT. Residues: CSTKDRENTEAFF. Together with reference TRBV29-1 and TRBJ1-1, the CDR3 gives the full variable domain: SAVISQKPSRDICQRGTSLTIQCQVDSQVTMMFWYRQQPGQSLTLIATANQGSEATYESGFVIDKFPISRPNLTFSTLTVSNMSPEDSSIYLCSTKDRENTEAFFGQGTRLTVV.

This rearrangement joins TRBV30 to TRBJ1-4; perhaps TRBD1 as D (5 bases). V lost 8 bases and J lost 0, with 13 bases in between. The germline CDR1 and CDR2 sequences are GTSNPN and SVGIG (reference sequence). This CDR3 region has 14 residues. This CDR3 reads CARETDATNEKLFF. The DNA of the CDR3 is TGTGCCCGGGAGACAGATGCAACTAATGAAAAACTGTTTTTT. Drawing the rest from reference TRBV30 and TRBJ1-4, the complete variable domain is SQTIHQWPATLVQPVGSPLSLECTVEGTSNPNLYWYRQAAGRGLQLLFYSVGIGQISSEVPQNLSASRPQDRQFILSSKKLLLSDSGFYLCARETDATNEKLFFGSGTQLSVL.

The gene calls are TRBV5-8 and TRBJ1-2; 9 positions match TRBD1. Germline V gene data show CDR1 as SGHTS and CDR2 as YDEGEE. The V gene end was trimmed by 1 base and the J gene end by 4 bases; junction bases not matched to a gene: 5. The CDR3 covers 15 residues. In DNA, the CDR3 is TGTGCCAGCAGCTTGTACAGGGGGCGCGTCTATGGCTACACCTTC. It is translated as CASSLYRGRVYGYTF.

This clone was seen once. J is TRBJ2-7 and V is TRBV5-1; maybe TRBD2 (5 bases). This CDR3 has 15 amino acids. Per the germline V gene, CDR1 is SGHRS and CDR2 is YFSETQ. Trimming took off 2 bases at V and 0 bases at J, with 12 bases between the two ends. CDR3 in amino acids: CASSLLEEYSYEQYF. Here the CDR3 DNA reads TGCGCCAGCAGCTTACTAGAGGAGTACTCCTACGAGCAGTACTTC.